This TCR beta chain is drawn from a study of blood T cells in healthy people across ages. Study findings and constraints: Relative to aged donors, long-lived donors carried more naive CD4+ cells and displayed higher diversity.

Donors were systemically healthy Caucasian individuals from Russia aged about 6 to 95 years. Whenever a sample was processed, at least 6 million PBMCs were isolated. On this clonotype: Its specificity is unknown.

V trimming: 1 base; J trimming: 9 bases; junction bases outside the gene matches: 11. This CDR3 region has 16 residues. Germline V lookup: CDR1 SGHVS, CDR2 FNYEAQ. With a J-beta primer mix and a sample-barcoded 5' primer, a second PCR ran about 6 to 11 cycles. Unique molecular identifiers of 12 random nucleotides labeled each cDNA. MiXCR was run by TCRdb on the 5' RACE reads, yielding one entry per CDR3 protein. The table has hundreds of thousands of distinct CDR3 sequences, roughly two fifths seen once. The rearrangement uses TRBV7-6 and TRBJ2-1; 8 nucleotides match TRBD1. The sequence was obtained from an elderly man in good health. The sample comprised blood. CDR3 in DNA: TGTGCCAGCAGCTTAGAGGTTACAGGGGGTGGAGGTGAGCAGTTCTTC. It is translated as CASSLEVTGGGGEQFF.